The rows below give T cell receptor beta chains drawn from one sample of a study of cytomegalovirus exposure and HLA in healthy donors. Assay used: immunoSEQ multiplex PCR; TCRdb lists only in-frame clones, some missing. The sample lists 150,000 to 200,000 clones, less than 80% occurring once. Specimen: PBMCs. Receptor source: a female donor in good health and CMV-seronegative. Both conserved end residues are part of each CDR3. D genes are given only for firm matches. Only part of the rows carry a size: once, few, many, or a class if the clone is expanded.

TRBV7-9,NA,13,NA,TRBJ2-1,CASSLGRREGRLF,TGTGCCAGCAGCTTAGGGAGACGGGAAGGAAGGCTCTTC
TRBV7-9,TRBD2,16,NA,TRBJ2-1,CASSSLAGGSYNEQFF,TGTGCCAGCAGCTCCCTAGCGGGAGGGTCCTACAATGAGCAGTTCTTC
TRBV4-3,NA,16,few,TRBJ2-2,CASSQDMGQHTGELFF,TGCGCCAGCAGCCAAGATATGGGGCAGCACACCGGGGAGCTGTTTTTT
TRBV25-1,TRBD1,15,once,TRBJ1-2,CASSESSGGGYGYTF,TGTGCCAGCAGTGAATCCTCAGGGGGCGGGTATGGCTACACCTTC
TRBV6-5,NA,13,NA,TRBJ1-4,CASSRQFGEKLFF,TGTGCCAGCAGTAGACAGTTCGGGGAAAAACTGTTTTTT
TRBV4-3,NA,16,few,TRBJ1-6,CASSQQTGLYNSPLHF,TGCGCCAGCAGCCAACAGACAGGACTCTATAATTCACCCCTCCACTTT
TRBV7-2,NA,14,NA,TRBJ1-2,CASSLSFFNYGYTF,TGTGCCAGCAGCTTAAGCTTCTTCAACTATGGCTACACCTTC
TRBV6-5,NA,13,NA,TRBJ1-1,CASRGGMNTEAFF,TGTGCCAGCAGGGGGGGGATGAACACTGAAGCTTTCTTT
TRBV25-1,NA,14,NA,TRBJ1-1,CASSWSGAGARPFF,TGTGCCAGCAGTTGGAGTGGAGCAGGGGCCCGCCCTTTCTTT
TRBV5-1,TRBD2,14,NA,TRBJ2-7,CASSFGTIAMEQYF,TGCGCCAGCAGCTTCGGGACTATCGCTATGGAGCAGTACTTC
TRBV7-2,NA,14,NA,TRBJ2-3,CASSSGQVRFTQYF,TGTGCCAGCAGCTCCGGACAAGTTCGCTTTACGCAGTATTTT
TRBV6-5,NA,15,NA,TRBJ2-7,CASSRRYEGSYEQYF,TGTGCCAGCAGTCGGAGATACGAGGGCTCCTACGAGCAGTACTTC
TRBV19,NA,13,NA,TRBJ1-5,CASSQGRGQPQHF,TGTGCCAGTAGTCAGGGGAGGGGTCAGCCCCAGCATTTT
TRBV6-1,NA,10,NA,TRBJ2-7,CASNRYEQYF,TGTGCCAGCAACCGGTACGAGCAGTACTTC
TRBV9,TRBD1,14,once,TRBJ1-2,CASSAPGTGNGYTF,TGTGCCAGCAGCGCACCCGGGACAGGGAATGGCTACACCTTC
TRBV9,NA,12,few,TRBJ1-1,CASSSMNTEAFF,TGTGCCAGCAGCTCCATGAACACTGAAGCTTTCTTT
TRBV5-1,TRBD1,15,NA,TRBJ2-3,CASSPDRGQTDTQYF,TGCGCCAGCAGCCCGGACAGGGGGCAGACAGATACGCAGTATTTT
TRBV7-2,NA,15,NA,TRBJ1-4,CASSLANSESEKLFF,TGTGCCAGCAGCTTAGCGAACAGTGAGAGTGAAAAACTGTTTTTT
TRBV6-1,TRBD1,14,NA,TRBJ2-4,CASSADRAVAIQYF,TGTGCCAGCAGTGCTGACAGGGCAGTGGCCATTCAGTACTTC
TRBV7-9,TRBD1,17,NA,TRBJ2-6,CASSRRTGFSGANVLTF,TGTGCCAGCAGCCGTCGGACAGGGTTCTCGGGGGCCAACGTCCTGACTTTC
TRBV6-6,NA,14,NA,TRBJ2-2,CASSYISNTGELFF,TGTGCCAGCAGCTACATCTCGAACACCGGGGAGCTGTTTTTT
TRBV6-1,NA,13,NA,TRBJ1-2,CASLLTGSYGYTF,TGTGCCAGCCTCTTAACAGGCTCCTATGGCTACACCTTC
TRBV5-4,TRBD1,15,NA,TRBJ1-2,CASSLGGNRGGGYTF,TGTGCCAGCAGCTTGGGGGGCAACAGGGGGGGCGGCTACACCTTC
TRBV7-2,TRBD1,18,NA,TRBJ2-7,CASSQDQPGQVRDYEQYF,TGTGCCAGCAGCCAAGACCAACCGGGACAGGTCCGTGACTACGAGCAGTACTTC
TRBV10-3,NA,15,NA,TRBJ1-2,CAIPRVDSANYGYTF,TGTGCCATCCCTCGGGTAGACAGTGCTAACTATGGCTACACCTTC
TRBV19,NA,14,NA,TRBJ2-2,CATEEGLDTGELFF,TGTGCCACCGAAGAGGGCCTGGACACCGGGGAGCTGTTTTTT
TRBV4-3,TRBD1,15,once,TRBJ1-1,CASSQVADRGTEAFF,TGCGCCAGCAGCCAAGTTGCGGACAGGGGCACTGAAGCTTTCTTT
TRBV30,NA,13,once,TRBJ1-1,CAWSPGVATEAFF,TGTGCCTGGAGCCCCGGAGTGGCCACTGAAGCTTTCTTT
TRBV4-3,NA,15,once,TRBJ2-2,CASSQSGVRTGELFF,TGCGCCAGCAGCCAATCAGGGGTCCGTACCGGGGAGCTGTTTTTT
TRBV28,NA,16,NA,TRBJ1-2,CASSHLRGSDTYGYTF,TGTGCCAGCAGCCACCTTAGGGGGTCGGATACTTATGGCTACACCTTC
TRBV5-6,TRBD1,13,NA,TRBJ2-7,CASSWDRMYEQYF,TGTGCCAGCAGCTGGGACAGAATGTACGAGCAGTACTTC
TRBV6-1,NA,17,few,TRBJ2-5,CASSAFGRVRHQETQYF,TGTGCCAGCAGTGCCTTTGGCAGGGTGCGCCACCAAGAGACCCAGTACTTC
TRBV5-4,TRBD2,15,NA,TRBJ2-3,CASSWLAGGTDTQYF,TGTGCCAGCAGCTGGCTAGCGGGCGGCACAGATACGCAGTATTTT